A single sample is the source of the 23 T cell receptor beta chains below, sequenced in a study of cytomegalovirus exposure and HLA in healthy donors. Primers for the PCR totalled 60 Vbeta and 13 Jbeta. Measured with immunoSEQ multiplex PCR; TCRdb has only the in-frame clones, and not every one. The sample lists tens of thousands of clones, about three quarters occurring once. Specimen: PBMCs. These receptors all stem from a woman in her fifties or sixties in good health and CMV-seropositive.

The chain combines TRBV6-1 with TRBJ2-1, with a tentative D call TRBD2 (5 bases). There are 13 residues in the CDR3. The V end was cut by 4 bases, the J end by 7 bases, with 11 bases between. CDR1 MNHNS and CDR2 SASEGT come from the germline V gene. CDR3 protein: CASSVGRGNEQFF. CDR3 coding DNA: TGTGCCAGCAGTGTTGGACGGGGAAATGAGCAGTTCTTC.

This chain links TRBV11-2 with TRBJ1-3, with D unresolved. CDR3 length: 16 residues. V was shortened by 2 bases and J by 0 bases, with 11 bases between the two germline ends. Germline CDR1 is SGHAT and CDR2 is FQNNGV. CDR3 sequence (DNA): TGTGCCAGCAGCTTATCGGTAGGAGTCTCTGGAAACACCATATATTTT. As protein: CASSLSVGVSGNTIYF.

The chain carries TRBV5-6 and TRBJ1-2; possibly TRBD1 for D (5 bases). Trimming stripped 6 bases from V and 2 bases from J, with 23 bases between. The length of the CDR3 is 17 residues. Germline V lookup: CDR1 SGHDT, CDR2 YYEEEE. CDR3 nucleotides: TGTGCCAGCAAGCCGACGGCTTTGACAGATTCGAACTATGGCTACACCTTC. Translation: CASKPTALTDSNYGYTF.

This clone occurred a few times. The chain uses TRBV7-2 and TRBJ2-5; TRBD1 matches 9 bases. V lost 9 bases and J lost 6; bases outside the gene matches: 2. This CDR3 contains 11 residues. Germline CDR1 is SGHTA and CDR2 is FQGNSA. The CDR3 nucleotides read TGTGCCAGACAGGGGGCGAAGACCCAGTACTTC. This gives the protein CARQGAKTQYF.

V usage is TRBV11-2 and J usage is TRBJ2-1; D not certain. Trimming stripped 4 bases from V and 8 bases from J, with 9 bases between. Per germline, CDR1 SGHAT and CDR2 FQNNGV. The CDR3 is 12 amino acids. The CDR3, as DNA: TGTGCCAGCAGCTCCGGCGGCGATGAGCAGTTCTTC. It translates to CASSSGGDEQFF. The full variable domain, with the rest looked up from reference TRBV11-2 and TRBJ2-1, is EAGVAQSPRYKIIEKRQSVAFWCNPISGHATLYWYQQILGQGPKLLIQFQNNGVVDDSQLPKDRFSAERLKGVDSTLKIQPAKLEDSAVYLCASSSGGDEQFFGPGTRLTVL.

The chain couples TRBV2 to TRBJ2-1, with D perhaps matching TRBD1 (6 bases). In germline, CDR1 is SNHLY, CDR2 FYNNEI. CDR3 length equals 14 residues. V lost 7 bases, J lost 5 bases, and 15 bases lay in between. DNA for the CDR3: TGTGCCAGCACTATCGACAGGCCACACAATGAGCAGTTCTTC. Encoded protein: CASTIDRPHNEQFF.

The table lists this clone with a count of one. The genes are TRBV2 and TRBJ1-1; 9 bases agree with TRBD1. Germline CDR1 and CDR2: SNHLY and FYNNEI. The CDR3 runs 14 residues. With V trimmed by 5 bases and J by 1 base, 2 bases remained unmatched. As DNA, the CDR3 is TGTGCCAGCAGTTCACAGGGGGCGAACACTGAAGCTTTCTTT. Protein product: CASSSQGANTEAFF.

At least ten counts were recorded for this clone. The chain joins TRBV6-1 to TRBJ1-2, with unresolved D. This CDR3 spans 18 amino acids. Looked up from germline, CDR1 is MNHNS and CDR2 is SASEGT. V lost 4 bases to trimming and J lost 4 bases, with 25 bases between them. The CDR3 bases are TGTGCCAGCAGTGTAAGCTGGGGAGACGCAACTGACCTCTATGGCTACACCTTC. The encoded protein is CASSVSWGDATDLYGYTF.

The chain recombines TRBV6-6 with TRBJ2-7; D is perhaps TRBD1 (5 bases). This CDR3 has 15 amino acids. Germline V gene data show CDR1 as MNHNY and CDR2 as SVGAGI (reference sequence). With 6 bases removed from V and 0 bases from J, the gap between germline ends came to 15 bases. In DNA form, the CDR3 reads TGTGCCAGCAGCTCCATACAGGTATCCTCCTACGAGCAGTACTTC. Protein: CASSSIQVSSYEQYF.

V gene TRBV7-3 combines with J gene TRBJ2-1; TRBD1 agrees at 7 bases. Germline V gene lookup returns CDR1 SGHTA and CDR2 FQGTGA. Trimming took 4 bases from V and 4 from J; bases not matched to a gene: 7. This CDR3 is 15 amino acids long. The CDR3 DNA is TGTGCCAGCAGCTCTGGGACAGCTTCATACAATGAGCAGTTCTTC. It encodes CASSSGTASYNEQFF.

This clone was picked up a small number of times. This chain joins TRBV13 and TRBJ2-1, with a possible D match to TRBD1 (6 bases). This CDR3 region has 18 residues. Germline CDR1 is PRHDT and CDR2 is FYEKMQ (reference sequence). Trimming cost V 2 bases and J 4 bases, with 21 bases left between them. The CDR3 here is CASSLKERLGTPYNEQFF. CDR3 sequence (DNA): TGTGCCAGCAGCTTAAAGGAGCGGTTGGGGACACCTTACAATGAGCAGTTCTTC.

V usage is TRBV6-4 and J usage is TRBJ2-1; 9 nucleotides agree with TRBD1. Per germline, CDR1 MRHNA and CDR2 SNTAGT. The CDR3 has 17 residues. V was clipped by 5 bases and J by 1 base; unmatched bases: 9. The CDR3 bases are TGTGCCAGCAGTCCCTCACCCGGGACAGGGTCCTACAATGAGCAGTTCTTC. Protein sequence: CASSPSPGTGSYNEQFF.

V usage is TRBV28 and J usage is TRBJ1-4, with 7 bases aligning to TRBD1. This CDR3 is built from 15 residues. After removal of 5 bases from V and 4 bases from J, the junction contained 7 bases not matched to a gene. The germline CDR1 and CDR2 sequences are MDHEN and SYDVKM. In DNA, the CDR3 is TGTGCCAGCAGTCTACCCAGGGACAGTAATGAAAAACTGTTTTTT. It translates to CASSLPRDSNEKLFF.

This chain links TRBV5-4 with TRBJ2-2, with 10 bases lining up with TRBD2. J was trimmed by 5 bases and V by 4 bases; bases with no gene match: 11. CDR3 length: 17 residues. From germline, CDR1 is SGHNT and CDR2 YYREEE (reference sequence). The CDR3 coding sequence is TGTGCCAGCAGCCAAGCCTCTAGCGGGAGAAAAACCGGGGAGCTGTTTTTT. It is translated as CASSQASSGRKTGELFF.

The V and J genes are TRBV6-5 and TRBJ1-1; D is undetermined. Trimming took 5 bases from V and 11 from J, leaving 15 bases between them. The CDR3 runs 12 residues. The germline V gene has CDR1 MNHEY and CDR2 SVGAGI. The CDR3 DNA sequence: TGTGCCAGCAGTGACCCGAGGGCCAGGGCTTTCTTT. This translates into CASSDPRARAFF.

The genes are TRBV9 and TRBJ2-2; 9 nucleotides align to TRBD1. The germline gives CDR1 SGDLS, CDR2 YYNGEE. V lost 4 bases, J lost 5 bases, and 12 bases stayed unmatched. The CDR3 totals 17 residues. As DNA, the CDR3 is TGTGCCAGCAGCCCGGCTGGACAGGGGTTTAGTACCGGGGAGCTGTTTTTT. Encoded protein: CASSPAGQGFSTGELFF.

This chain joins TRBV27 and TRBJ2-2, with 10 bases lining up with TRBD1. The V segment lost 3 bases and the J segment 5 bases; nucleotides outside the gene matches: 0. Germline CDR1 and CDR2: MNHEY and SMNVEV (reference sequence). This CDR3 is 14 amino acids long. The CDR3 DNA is TGTGCCAGCAGTTTGGGACAGGGGACCGGGGAGCTGTTTTTT. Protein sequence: CASSLGQGTGELFF.

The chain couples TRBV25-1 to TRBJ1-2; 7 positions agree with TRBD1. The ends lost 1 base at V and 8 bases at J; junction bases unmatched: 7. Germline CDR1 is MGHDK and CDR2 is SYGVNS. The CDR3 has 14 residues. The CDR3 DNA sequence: TGTGCCAGCAGTGAATCGGGACAGCTGTCCGGCTACACCTTC. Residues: CASSESGQLSGYTF.

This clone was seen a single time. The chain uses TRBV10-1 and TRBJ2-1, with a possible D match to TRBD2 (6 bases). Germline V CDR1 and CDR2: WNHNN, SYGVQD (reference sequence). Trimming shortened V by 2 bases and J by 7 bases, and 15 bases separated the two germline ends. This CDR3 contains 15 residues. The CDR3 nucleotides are TGCGCCAGCAGTGAGACAAAGGGACTCGTAAATGAGCAGTTCTTC. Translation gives CASSETKGLVNEQFF.

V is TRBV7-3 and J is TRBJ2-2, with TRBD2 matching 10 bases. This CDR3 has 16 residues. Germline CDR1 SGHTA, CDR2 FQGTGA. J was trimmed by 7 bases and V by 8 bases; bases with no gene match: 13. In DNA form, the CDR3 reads TGTGCCAGCGGCACCGAACTAGCGGGACGTGGCGGGGAGCTGTTTTTT. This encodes CASGTELAGRGGELFF.

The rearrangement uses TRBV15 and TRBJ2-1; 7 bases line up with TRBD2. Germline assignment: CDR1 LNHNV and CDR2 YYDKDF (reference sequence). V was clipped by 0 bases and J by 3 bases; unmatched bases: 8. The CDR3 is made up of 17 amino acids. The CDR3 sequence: CATSRELFPSGYNEQFF. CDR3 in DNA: TGTGCCACCAGCAGAGAATTGTTCCCTAGCGGCTACAATGAGCAGTTCTTC.

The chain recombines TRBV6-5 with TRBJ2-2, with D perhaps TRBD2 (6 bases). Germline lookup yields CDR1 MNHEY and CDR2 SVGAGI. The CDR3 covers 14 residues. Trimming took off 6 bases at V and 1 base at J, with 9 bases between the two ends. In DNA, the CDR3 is TGTGCCAGCAGGCGGGACTGGAACACCGGGGAGCTGTTTTTT. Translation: CASRRDWNTGELFF.

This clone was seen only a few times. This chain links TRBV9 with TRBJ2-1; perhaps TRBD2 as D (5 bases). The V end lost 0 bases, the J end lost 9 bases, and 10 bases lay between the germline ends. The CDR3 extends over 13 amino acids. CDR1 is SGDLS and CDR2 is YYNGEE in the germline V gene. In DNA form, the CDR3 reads TGTGCCAGCAGCGTAGCGGGAACGGGTGAGCAGTTCTTC. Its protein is CASSVAGTGEQFF.